This passage covers 17 T cell receptor beta chains from one sample sequenced in a study of OX40 agonist ivuxolimab in advanced cancers. Data came from immunoSEQ multiplex PCR; TCRdb stores just in-frame clones and leaves some out. The sample yields about 35,000 clones, around four fifths seen once. The sample was CD4+ or CD8+ T cells sorted from blood, taken in a trial of the OX40 agonist ivuxolimab. All receptors come from an adult with an advanced solid tumor such as melanoma, head and neck, liver or kidney cancer.

For the CDR3, the DNA is TGCAGTGGGACCGGGACAGAGAACACTGAAGCTTTCTTT. It is translated as CSGTGTENTEAFF. The chain couples TRBV29-1 to TRBJ1-1; 7 positions agree with TRBD1. This CDR3 contains 13 residues. Germline CDR1 SQVTM, CDR2 ANQGSEA.

The genes are TRBV11-2 and TRBJ1-2; 11 bases agree with TRBD1. The CDR3 runs to 14 residues. CDR1 SGHAT and CDR2 FQNNGV come from the germline V gene. J was trimmed by 4 bases and V by 5 bases; bases with no gene match: 3. This CDR3 reads CASSRTGGTYGYTF. The CDR3 DNA reads as TGTGCCAGCAGCCGGACAGGGGGCACCTATGGCTACACCTTC. Full variable domain (outside the CDR3, taken from reference TRBV11-2 and TRBJ1-2): EAGVAQSPRYKIIEKRQSVAFWCNPISGHATLYWYQQILGQGPKLLIQFQNNGVVDDSQLPKDRFSAERLKGVDSTLKIQPAKLEDSAVYLCASSRTGGTYGYTFGSGTRLTVV.

The chain has TRBV11-3 and TRBJ2-1, with a tentative D call TRBD1 (7 bases). Trimming cost V 5 bases and J 2 bases, with 13 bases left between them. The CDR3 spans 15 residues. In germline, CDR1 is SGHNT, CDR2 YENEEA. The CDR3 spells CASSPQGGAYNEQFF. The CDR3 coding sequence is TGTGCCAGCAGCCCCCAGGGGGGCGCCTACAATGAGCAGTTCTTC.

The chain employs TRBV6-5 and TRBJ2-5, with D perhaps assigned TRBD1 or TRBD2 (8 bases each). V was trimmed by 5 bases and J by 4 bases, leaving 17 bases between them. The V gene's germline CDR1 is MNHEY and CDR2 SVGAGI. CDR3 size: 15 residues. The CDR3 spells CASSPTGGLGETQYF. The CDR3 nucleotides are TGTGCCAGCAGTCCCACAGGGGGACTAGGAGAGACCCAGTACTTC.

The chain uses TRBV27 and TRBJ2-5; D is possibly TRBD1 (6 bases). The CDR3 has 15 residues. Germline CDR1 MNHEY, CDR2 SMNVEV (reference sequence). Trimming shortened V by 5 bases and J by 5 bases, and 18 bases separated the two germline ends. CDR3 loop: CASSPLPGDGETQYF. CDR3 nucleotide sequence: TGTGCCAGCAGTCCCCTCCCAGGGGACGGGGAGACCCAGTACTTC.

CDR3: CASSLAAYEQYF. The DNA for the CDR3 is TGTGCCAGCAGCTTAGCGGCCTACGAGCAGTACTTC. The rearrangement uses TRBV7-8 and TRBJ2-7; D uncertain. The CDR3 has 12 residues. V was shortened by 0 bases and J by 2 bases, with 2 bases between the two germline ends. The germline V gene encodes CDR1 SGHVS and CDR2 FQNEAQ.

The V and J genes are TRBV27 and TRBJ1-5, with D possibly matching TRBD1 (6 bases). The germline CDR1 and CDR2 sequences are MNHEY and SMNVEV (reference sequence). The V end lost 4 bases, the J end lost 4 bases, and 26 bases lay between the germline ends. This CDR3 is 19 amino acids long. The CDR3 bases are TGTGCCAGCAGTTCGAACAGGAATATTCTAGACAGGAATAATCAGCCCCAGCATTTT. Its protein product is CASSSNRNILDRNNQPQHF.

This chain uses TRBV5-4 with TRBJ2-3, with 9 bases lining up with TRBD1. Looked up from germline, CDR1 is SGHNT and CDR2 is YYREEE (reference sequence). The V segment lost 4 bases and the J segment 5 bases; nucleotides outside the gene matches: 11. The CDR3 spans 16 residues. CDR3 sequence: CASSPGTGKGLDTQYF. CDR3 DNA sequence: TGTGCCAGCAGCCCCGGGACAGGGAAAGGGTTAGATACGCAGTATTTT.

This clone was found a few times. V and J are TRBV19 and TRBJ1-5, with 11 bases aligning to TRBD1. V lost 6 bases and J lost 4; bases outside the gene matches: 5. The V gene's germline CDR1 is LNHDA and CDR2 SQIVND (reference sequence). The CDR3 spans 15 residues. The CDR3 loop reads CASRGGDRGNQPQHF. DNA for the CDR3: TGTGCCAGTAGGGGAGGGGACAGGGGGAATCAGCCCCAGCATTTT.

This clone occurred a few times. This chain uses TRBV5-8 with TRBJ1-4, with TRBD1 identical over 8 bases. The CDR3 runs 15 residues. Germline values: CDR1 SGHTS, CDR2 YDEGEE. V lost 5 bases, J lost 5 bases, and 8 bases stayed unmatched. The CDR3 here is CASRQTNRGNEKLFF. The CDR3 nucleotides are TGTGCCAGCAGACAGACGAACAGGGGGAATGAAAAACTGTTTTTT.

The chain employs TRBV13 and TRBJ1-1; D unclear. CDR1 PRHDT and CDR2 FYEKMQ come from the germline V gene (reference sequence). Trimming shortened V by 2 bases and J by 1 base, and 2 bases separated the two germline ends. This CDR3 contains 12 residues. CDR3 loop: CASSLPNTEAFF. The CDR3 DNA follows: TGTGCCAGCAGCTTACCGAACACTGAAGCTTTCTTT. Supplemented by reference TRBV13 and TRBJ1-1, the full variable domain reads AAGVIQSPRHLIKEKRETATLKCYPIPRHDTVYWYQQGPGQDPQFLISFYEKMQSDKGSIPDRFSAQQFSDYHSELNMSSLELGDSALYFCASSLPNTEAFFGQGTRLTVV.

The chain couples TRBV25-1 to TRBJ1-1; tentatively, D is TRBD1 (6 bases). The V and J ends lost 4 bases and 1 base respectively, with 13 bases between them. This CDR3 comprises 15 residues. Germline V gene data show CDR1 as MGHDK and CDR2 as SYGVNS. The CDR3 protein is CASSALDRQNTEAFF. The DNA of the CDR3 is TGTGCCAGCAGTGCGTTAGACAGGCAGAACACTGAAGCTTTCTTT.

The chain has TRBV27 and TRBJ1-1; D may be TRBD1 (5 bases). Germline V lookup: CDR1 MNHEY, CDR2 SMNVEV (reference sequence). The CDR3 covers 14 residues. With 2 bases removed from V and 4 bases from J, the gap between germline ends came to 11 bases. The CDR3 DNA reads TGTGCCAGCAGTTTAGCTTCTAGGGGCACTGAAGCTTTCTTT. It translates to CASSLASRGTEAFF.

V usage is TRBV19 and J usage is TRBJ2-1; maybe TRBD2 (5 bases). The CDR3 is 16 amino acids. The V end was cut by 0 bases, the J end by 0 bases, with 9 bases between. Germline V gene sequence: CDR1 LNHDA, CDR2 SQIVND (reference sequence). CDR3 DNA: TGTGCCAGTAGTATAGATGACTACTCCTCCTACAATGAGCAGTTCTTC. This gives the protein CASSIDDYSSYNEQFF.

The chain recombines TRBV28 with TRBJ1-1; D is unresolved. V lost 2 bases to trimming and J lost 1 base, with 8 bases between them. The CDR3 totals 14 residues. The germline gives CDR1 MDHEN, CDR2 SYDVKM. CDR3 nucleotide sequence: TGTGCCAGCAGTTTAGTAGCGGGGAACACTGAAGCTTTCTTT. Translating gives CASSLVAGNTEAFF.

The chain carries TRBV19 and TRBJ2-1; no clear D gene. V was trimmed by 0 bases and J by 11 bases, leaving 8 bases between them. This CDR3 comprises 12 residues. In germline, CDR1 is LNHDA, CDR2 SQIVND (reference sequence). The CDR3 protein is CASSIDERQQFF. CDR3 nucleotide sequence: TGTGCCAGTAGTATAGATGAACGGCAGCAGTTCTTC. Using reference TRBV19 and TRBJ2-1 for the parts outside the CDR3, the full variable domain is DGGITQSPKYLFRKEGQNVTLSCEQNLNHDAMYWYRQDPGQGLRLIYYSQIVNDFQKGDIAEGYSVSREKKESFPLTVTSAQKNPTAFYLCASSIDERQQFFGPGTRLTVL.

The chain uses TRBV7-8 and TRBJ2-1; 10 bases map to TRBD2. This CDR3 has 15 amino acids. CDR1 is SGHVS, CDR2 FQNEAQ, per germline. V was clipped by 2 bases and J by 5 bases; unmatched bases: 3. In DNA, the CDR3 is TGTGCCAGCAGCTTACCAGCGGGGGGGCACAATGAGCAGTTCTTC. Translated: CASSLPAGGHNEQFF.